The source of this TCR beta chain is a study of T cell responses to AZD1222 COVID-19 vaccine. Notes on the study in general: Without day 14 samples, only post-peak T cell repertoires were studied. Seropositive AZD1222 recipients at baseline numbered only five or six. Rises in breadth and depth of Spike-specific TCRs came after two AZD1222 doses. Among vaccine-associated CD4 TCRs, coverage spanned spike, with dominance at 160-218 and 743-854.

With respect to this clone: What it binds is not known.

Assay: immunoSEQ multiplex PCR; the TCRdb copy retains only in-frame clones and omits some. The repertoire includes 120,000 to 150,000 clones, approximately 90% of them detected once, and under 4.5% sits in the top ten. CDR3 size: 15 residues. Germline CDR1 is LGHDT and CDR2 is YNNKEL (reference sequence). V gave up 0 bases and J gave up 4 bases; unmatched junction bases: 3. The sequence derives from an adult who received the AZD1222 COVID-19 vaccine. The sequencing used peripheral blood, collected 28 days after the second AZD1222 dose. This chain joins TRBV3-1 (or the pseudogene TRBV3-2) and TRBJ2-7; TRBD2 matches at 10 bases. CDR3 residues: CASSQDRLAGYEQYF. Written as DNA, the CDR3 is TGTGCCAGCAGCCAAGATAGACTAGCGGGTTACGAGCAGTACTTC.